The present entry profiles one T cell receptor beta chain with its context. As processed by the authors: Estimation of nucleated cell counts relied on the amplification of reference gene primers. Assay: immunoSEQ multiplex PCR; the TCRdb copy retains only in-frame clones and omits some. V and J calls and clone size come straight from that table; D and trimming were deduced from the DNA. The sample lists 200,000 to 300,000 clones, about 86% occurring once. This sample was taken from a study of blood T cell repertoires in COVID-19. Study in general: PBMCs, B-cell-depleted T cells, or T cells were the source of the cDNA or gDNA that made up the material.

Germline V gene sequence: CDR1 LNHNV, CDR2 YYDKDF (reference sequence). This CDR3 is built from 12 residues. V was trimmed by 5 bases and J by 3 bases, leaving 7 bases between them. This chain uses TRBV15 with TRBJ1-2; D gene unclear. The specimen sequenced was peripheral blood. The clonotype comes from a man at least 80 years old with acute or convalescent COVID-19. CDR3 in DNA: TGTGCCACCAGCGCTGAGCACTATGGCTACACCTTC. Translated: CATSAEHYGYTF. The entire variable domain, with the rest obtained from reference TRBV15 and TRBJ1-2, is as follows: DAMVIQNPRYQVTQFGKPVTLSCSQTLNHNVMYWYQQKSSQAPKLLFHYYDKDFNNEADTPDNFQSRRPNTSFCFLDIRSPGLGDTAMYLCATSAEHYGYTFGSGTRLTVV.